A selection of T cell receptor beta chains follows, all from one sample in a study of blood T cells in healthy people across ages. One entry per CDR3 protein results from TCRdb running MiXCR on the 5' RACE reads. The sample consists of some 670,000 distinct CDR3 sequences, around 52% of them appearing once. What was sequenced was blood. These receptors all stem from a woman of 80 years or more in good health. The CDR3 runs from the conserved cysteine through the conserved F or W. D genes are given only for firm matches. Not every row has a clone size; where given, it reads once, few, many or a size class.

cdr3_nt: TGCAGCGTCCACGGGCCGGACCGAAACGGGGAGCAGTACTTC
cdr3_aa: CSVHGPDRNGEQYF
v_call: TRBV29-1
clone_size: .
d_call: .
cdr3_length: 14
j_call: TRBJ2-5

cdr3_nt: TGTGCCAGCGAGGACAGGGGGATCACCTACGAGCAGTACTTC
cdr3_aa: CASEDRGITYEQYF
v_call: TRBV2
clone_size: once
d_call: TRBD1
cdr3_length: 14
j_call: TRBJ2-7

cdr3_nt: TGTCCCAACATGCTCATCTACGAGCAGTACTTC
cdr3_aa: CPNMLIYEQYF
v_call: TRBV25-1
clone_size: .
d_call: .
cdr3_length: 11
j_call: TRBJ2-7

cdr3_nt: TGTGCCAGCAGTTACAGGGTTACGGGCAATCAGCCCCAGCATTTT
cdr3_aa: CASSYRVTGNQPQHF
v_call: TRBV2
clone_size: .
d_call: .
cdr3_length: 15
j_call: TRBJ1-5

cdr3_nt: TGTGCCAGCAGTTACTCAGCCAGGACAGGGTCCTACAATGAGCAGTACTTC
cdr3_aa: CASSYSARTGSYNEQYF
v_call: TRBV6-6
clone_size: .
d_call: TRBD1
cdr3_length: 17
j_call: TRBJ2-5

cdr3_nt: TGCAGTGCTAGGCGGGCCCACAATGAGCAGTTCTTC
cdr3_aa: CSARRAHNEQFF
v_call: TRBV20-1
clone_size: .
d_call: .
cdr3_length: 12
j_call: TRBJ2-1

cdr3_nt: TGTGCCAGCAGGGAACGGACAAGAGCTAATGAAAAACTGTTTTTT
cdr3_aa: CASRERTRANEKLFF
v_call: TRBV7-8
clone_size: .
d_call: .
cdr3_length: 15
j_call: TRBJ1-4

cdr3_nt: TGTGCCAGCAGTGATGGGGGAGGGACAGGGGCGCATGAGCAGTTCTTC
cdr3_aa: CASSDGGGTGAHEQFF
v_call: TRBV6-1
clone_size: .
d_call: TRBD1
cdr3_length: 16
j_call: TRBJ2-1

cdr3_nt: TGTGCCAGCAGGGAAAACAGGGAGAGGGGTGAAGCTTTCTTT
cdr3_aa: CASRENRERGEAFF
v_call: TRBV6-5
clone_size: .
d_call: .
cdr3_length: 14
j_call: TRBJ1-1

cdr3_nt: TGTGCCAGCATCTCCGCCGGGATAAATTCACCCCTCCACTTT
cdr3_aa: CASISAGINSPLHF
v_call: TRBV28
clone_size: many
d_call: .
cdr3_length: 14
j_call: TRBJ1-6

cdr3_nt: TGTGCCAGCAGCCCACATCGACAGGGAACCTACAATGAGCAGTTCTTC
cdr3_aa: CASSPHRQGTYNEQFF
v_call: TRBV7-9
clone_size: many
d_call: TRBD1
cdr3_length: 16
j_call: TRBJ2-1

cdr3_nt: TGTGCCAGCAGCCACCCAAAGGGCGGTAGCGGGAGGAATGAGCAGTTCTTC
cdr3_aa: CASSHPKGGSGRNEQFF
v_call: TRBV3-1
clone_size: many
d_call: TRBD2
cdr3_length: 17
j_call: TRBJ2-1

cdr3_nt: TGCGCCAGCAGCTTGGAGGGTAGGAGCATTAGAAAAGCTTTCTTT
cdr3_aa: CASSLEGRSIRKAFF
v_call: TRBV5-1
clone_size: .
d_call: .
cdr3_length: 15
j_call: TRBJ1-1

cdr3_nt: TGTGCCATTGTAGCGGGTGTCGGCACAGATACGCAGTATTTT
cdr3_aa: CAIVAGVGTDTQYF
v_call: TRBV28
clone_size: few
d_call: TRBD2
cdr3_length: 14
j_call: TRBJ2-3

cdr3_nt: TGTGCCAGCAGCTCTCAGGGAGGTCGAAAACTGTTTTTT
cdr3_aa: CASSSQGGRKLFF
v_call: TRBV11-2
clone_size: many
d_call: .
cdr3_length: 13
j_call: TRBJ1-4

cdr3_nt: TGCAGTGCTATAAGTGGAGGGGGCACAGATACGCAGTATTTT
cdr3_aa: CSAISGGGTDTQYF
v_call: TRBV20-1
clone_size: many
d_call: .
cdr3_length: 14
j_call: TRBJ2-3

cdr3_nt: TGTGCCATCAGTGAAACATTGTATAGCAATCAGCCCCAGCATTTT
cdr3_aa: CAISETLYSNQPQHF
v_call: TRBV10-3
clone_size: .
d_call: .
cdr3_length: 15
j_call: TRBJ1-5

cdr3_nt: TGTGCCAGAACGGGCCCGCGGGAGACAGATACGCAGTATTTT
cdr3_aa: CARTGPRETDTQYF
v_call: TRBV2
clone_size: .
d_call: TRBD2
cdr3_length: 14
j_call: TRBJ2-3

cdr3_nt: TGTGCCAGCAGTTGGAAGGGCGGGTCTGAAAAACTGTTTTTT
cdr3_aa: CASSWKGGSEKLFF
v_call: TRBV12-3/TRBV12-4
clone_size: .
d_call: .
cdr3_length: 14
j_call: TRBJ1-4

cdr3_nt: TGTGCCAGCAGCTCAATCCGGGTTAGGCACAATGAGCAGTTCTTC
cdr3_aa: CASSSIRVRHNEQFF
v_call: TRBV11-2
clone_size: .
d_call: .
cdr3_length: 15
j_call: TRBJ2-1

cdr3_nt: TGCAGCGTTAGGTTCCCAGGACAGGGCTTCACCGGGGAGCTGTTTTTT
cdr3_aa: CSVRFPGQGFTGELFF
v_call: TRBV29-1
clone_size: .
d_call: TRBD1
cdr3_length: 16
j_call: TRBJ2-2

cdr3_nt: TGTGCCAGCAGTCCCAGGACCTATACGCAGTATTTT
cdr3_aa: CASSPRTYTQYF
v_call: TRBV12-3/TRBV12-4
clone_size: many
d_call: .
cdr3_length: 12
j_call: TRBJ2-3

cdr3_nt: TGTGCCAGCAGAAACGCGGGGAGGACGGGGGAGGGAAAACTGTTTTTT
cdr3_aa: CASRNAGRTGEGKLFF
v_call: TRBV28
clone_size: .
d_call: .
cdr3_length: 16
j_call: TRBJ1-4

cdr3_nt: TGCAGCGTCGATGGACAGATGGGGTACAATGAGCAGTTCTTC
cdr3_aa: CSVDGQMGYNEQFF
v_call: TRBV29-1
clone_size: .
d_call: .
cdr3_length: 14
j_call: TRBJ2-1

cdr3_nt: TGTGCCTGGAGTATCACAGCCTATGGCTACACCTTC
cdr3_aa: CAWSITAYGYTF
v_call: TRBV30
clone_size: many
d_call: .
cdr3_length: 12
j_call: TRBJ1-2

cdr3_nt: TGTGCCAGCACCGCGGGCGTGGGCACAGATACGCAGTATTTT
cdr3_aa: CASTAGVGTDTQYF
v_call: TRBV6-1
clone_size: .
d_call: .
cdr3_length: 14
j_call: TRBJ2-3

cdr3_nt: TGTGCCAGCAGCTTGGGACAGACTTACTACAATGAGCAGTTCTTC
cdr3_aa: CASSLGQTYYNEQFF
v_call: TRBV11-2
clone_size: .
d_call: TRBD1
cdr3_length: 15
j_call: TRBJ2-1

cdr3_nt: TGTGCCGGCAGTATGGCAGGCTGGGGGAATGAGCAGTTCTTC
cdr3_aa: CAGSMAGWGNEQFF
v_call: TRBV6-1
clone_size: few
d_call: .
cdr3_length: 14
j_call: TRBJ2-1

cdr3_nt: TGTGCCAGCAGTTTACTCGGGAGGTACGAGCAGTACTTC
cdr3_aa: CASSLLGRYEQYF
v_call: TRBV28
clone_size: many
d_call: TRBD2
cdr3_length: 13
j_call: TRBJ2-7

cdr3_nt: TGTGCCAGCAGCTCGCCGGGAAGCGGGAGCTATGAGCAGTTCTTC
cdr3_aa: CASSSPGSGSYEQFF
v_call: TRBV11-2
clone_size: many
d_call: TRBD2
cdr3_length: 15
j_call: TRBJ2-1

cdr3_nt: TGCGCCAGCAGCCTCCAGGATGGGGGCAGAGATACGCAGTATTTT
cdr3_aa: CASSLQDGGRDTQYF
v_call: TRBV5-1
clone_size: few
d_call: .
cdr3_length: 15
j_call: TRBJ2-3

cdr3_nt: TGTGCCACCAGTGATCCTTCTAGCGGGGGGGCTGGGGAGACCCAGTACTTC
cdr3_aa: CATSDPSSGGAGETQYF
v_call: TRBV24-1
clone_size: .
d_call: TRBD2
cdr3_length: 17
j_call: TRBJ2-5

cdr3_nt: TGTGCCAGCAGCTTGGGGGCAGGAGCAGTCAATCAGCCCCAGCATTTT
cdr3_aa: CASSLGAGAVNQPQHF
v_call: TRBV5-5
clone_size: .
d_call: .
cdr3_length: 16
j_call: TRBJ1-5

cdr3_nt: TGCGCCAGCAGCTTGGACCCCGCGGCTTCTAGGTTGGATACGCAGTATTTT
cdr3_aa: CASSLDPAASRLDTQYF
v_call: TRBV5-1
clone_size: many
d_call: .
cdr3_length: 17
j_call: TRBJ2-3

cdr3_nt: TGCAGCGCACGTAGCGGGATAAGCACAGATACGCAGTATTTT
cdr3_aa: CSARSGISTDTQYF
v_call: TRBV29-1
clone_size: .
d_call: TRBD2
cdr3_length: 14
j_call: TRBJ2-3

cdr3_nt: TGTGCCAGCAGCCAAGCTGATAGCAATCAGCCCCAGCATTTT
cdr3_aa: CASSQADSNQPQHF
v_call: TRBV4-2
clone_size: many
d_call: .
cdr3_length: 14
j_call: TRBJ1-5

cdr3_nt: TGCAGCGTTGGGAAGTTACGACGGACTACCTACGAGCAGTACTTC
cdr3_aa: CSVGKLRRTTYEQYF
v_call: TRBV29-1
clone_size: .
d_call: .
cdr3_length: 15
j_call: TRBJ2-7

cdr3_nt: TGCGCCAGCAGCTTGAATACAGGACAAGATACGCAGTATTTT
cdr3_aa: CASSLNTGQDTQYF
v_call: TRBV5-1
clone_size: many
d_call: .
cdr3_length: 14
j_call: TRBJ2-3

cdr3_nt: TGTGCCAGCAGCGATTCTACGGCGGGGAATGAAAAACTGTTTTTT
cdr3_aa: CASSDSTAGNEKLFF
v_call: TRBV12-3/TRBV12-4
clone_size: few
d_call: .
cdr3_length: 15
j_call: TRBJ1-4

cdr3_nt: TGTGCCAGCAGACCCGGGGCCCTCATGGGAGACTCGGGCACCTTC
cdr3_aa: CASRPGALMGDSGTF
v_call: TRBV2
clone_size: many
d_call: .
cdr3_length: 15
j_call: TRBJ1-2

cdr3_nt: TGTGCCAGCAGCGGTGGGGAGAAGGCCTACGAGCAGTACTTC
cdr3_aa: CASSGGEKAYEQYF
v_call: TRBV9
clone_size: many
d_call: .
cdr3_length: 14
j_call: TRBJ2-7

cdr3_nt: TGCAGTGGATCCAGCGGGAACCAAGAGACCCAGTACTTC
cdr3_aa: CSGSSGNQETQYF
v_call: TRBV20-1
clone_size: .
d_call: TRBD2
cdr3_length: 13
j_call: TRBJ2-5

cdr3_nt: TGTGCCAGCAGCAAAGTTGTGGGCGGGAGGTCTCTCTACGGGCAGTACTTC
cdr3_aa: CASSKVVGGRSLYGQYF
v_call: TRBV21-1
clone_size: .
d_call: .
cdr3_length: 17
j_call: TRBJ2-7

cdr3_nt: TGTGCCAGCAGCCGAGGACCGCAGGACGTCCTGACTTTC
cdr3_aa: CASSRGPQDVLTF
v_call: TRBV11-3
clone_size: .
d_call: .
cdr3_length: 13
j_call: TRBJ2-6

cdr3_nt: TGTGCCAGCAGTCCCTCTGGGGCGCTTTCCTGGTCCGAGCAGTTCTTC
cdr3_aa: CASSPSGALSWSEQFF
v_call: TRBV6-6
clone_size: few
d_call: .
cdr3_length: 16
j_call: TRBJ2-1

cdr3_nt: TGTGCCAGCAGCGTAGAAATCTCTGGGGATGAGCAGTTCTTC
cdr3_aa: CASSVEISGDEQFF
v_call: TRBV9
clone_size: .
d_call: .
cdr3_length: 14
j_call: TRBJ2-1

cdr3_nt: TGTGCCAGCAGCTCTCTACCCGGGACAGGGAATTTCAATGAGCAGTTCTTC
cdr3_aa: CASSSLPGTGNFNEQFF
v_call: TRBV7-9
clone_size: few
d_call: TRBD1
cdr3_length: 17
j_call: TRBJ2-1

cdr3_nt: TGTGCCATCAGTGAGTCGCGAACCTACGAGCAGTACTTC
cdr3_aa: CAISESRTYEQYF
v_call: TRBV10-3
clone_size: .
d_call: .
cdr3_length: 13
j_call: TRBJ2-7

cdr3_nt: TGCGCCAGCAGCGTCTCCGGGACTAGTACCTATGAGCAGTTCTTC
cdr3_aa: CASSVSGTSTYEQFF
v_call: TRBV5-1
clone_size: many
d_call: TRBD2
cdr3_length: 15
j_call: TRBJ2-1

cdr3_nt: TGCGCCAGCAGCCAAGCTCCAGGGGTTACTGAAGCTTTCTTT
cdr3_aa: CASSQAPGVTEAFF
v_call: TRBV4-1
clone_size: once
d_call: .
cdr3_length: 14
j_call: TRBJ1-1

cdr3_nt: TGTGCCATTAAAGACAGGGGAAAGGCCGGGGAGCTGTTTTTT
cdr3_aa: CAIKDRGKAGELFF
v_call: TRBV7-9
clone_size: .
d_call: TRBD1
cdr3_length: 14
j_call: TRBJ2-2

cdr3_nt: TGTGCCAGCAGTGGTGGGGTGGATACGCAGTATTTT
cdr3_aa: CASSGGVDTQYF
v_call: TRBV7-3
clone_size: .
d_call: .
cdr3_length: 12
j_call: TRBJ2-3

cdr3_nt: TGTGCCAGCGGACTTCCGAGGAGCTCTGGGGCCAACGTCCTGACTTTC
cdr3_aa: CASGLPRSSGANVLTF
v_call: TRBV27
clone_size: .
d_call: .
cdr3_length: 16
j_call: TRBJ2-6

cdr3_nt: TGCGCCAGCAGCCAAGGGCGGACAGGGGATGAGCAGTTCTTC
cdr3_aa: CASSQGRTGDEQFF
v_call: TRBV4-1
clone_size: .
d_call: TRBD1
cdr3_length: 14
j_call: TRBJ2-1

cdr3_nt: TGCAGCGTGGCAGGACAGGAAGAGACCCAGTACTTC
cdr3_aa: CSVAGQEETQYF
v_call: TRBV29-1
clone_size: .
d_call: TRBD1
cdr3_length: 12
j_call: TRBJ2-5